This TCR beta chain was captured in a study of beta chain features in type 1 diabetes. Expressed TCRB transcripts were sequenced because the isolated RNA had all been reverse transcribed beforehand. The repertoire was sequenced with immunoSEQ multiplex PCR; TCRdb's copy has only in-frame clones and lacks some. The table has a few hundred thousand clones, more than 15% seen once. The study's findings and limits: There was a moderate but significant shortening of TCRB CDR3s in all four CD4+ subsets of Type 1 diabetes patients.

The CDR3 extends over 12 amino acids. Trimming took 6 bases from V and 3 from J, leaving 8 bases between them. Germline V lookup: CDR1 MDHEN, CDR2 SYDVKM. This clone showed up just a few times. The antigen remains unidentified. The chain couples TRBV28 to TRBJ1-2; D unresolved. The sequenced material came from naive CD4+ T cells from blood. This sequence originates from a man under 40 with type 1 diabetes. The CDR3: CASSPSDYGYTF. The DNA for the CDR3 is TGTGCCAGCAGCCCCTCTGACTATGGCTACACCTTC.